This T cell receptor (beta chain) was sequenced in a study of metastatic and nonmetastatic thyroid tumors. Judged by abundance, this clone is medium-sized. Its antigen remains unidentified. General study findings and limits: The study reportedly found significantly higher TCR beta diversity in malignant thyroid tumors than benign nodules, in blood and tumor.

Not a single patient had been given any form of treatment at any point before undergoing thyroid surgery. TCRdb re-called the PCR reads through MiXCR. This table has 35,000 to 40,000 clones, 25% to 30% appearing once. The CDR3 sequence is 15 residues long. Germline CDR1 is MDHEN and CDR2 is SYDVKM. V shed 5 bases and J 5 bases; nucleotides not matched to a gene: 7. Specimen: blood. The rearrangement links TRBV28 to TRBJ1-2; 11 bases are a match to TRBD1. This TCR came from a female donor with papillary thyroid cancer or a benign thyroid nodule (not recorded which). Some clones in this sample may be carry-over from other donors' samples. Here the CDR3 reads CASSPGTGGLYGYTF. The CDR3, as DNA: TGTGCCAGCAGTCCCGGGACAGGGGGATTATATGGCTACACCTTC.